A single sample gave rise to the 17 T cell receptor beta chains below, sequenced in a study of control samples from healthy donors and cancer patients. Method: immunoSEQ multiplex PCR; TCRdb's copy keeps in-frame clones and lacks some. The data show 150,000 to 200,000 clones, with 70% to 90% seen just once and around 12% held by the top ten. The sample comprised blood. The receptors come from a man aged 25-45 years in good health.

This clone was detected a few times. The gene calls are TRBV7-8 and TRBJ1-5; D gene unclear. The CDR3 length is 13 residues. The V and J ends lost 4 bases and 2 bases respectively, with 6 bases between them. Germline values: CDR1 SGHVS, CDR2 FQNEAQ. The CDR3 region has the DNA TGTGCCAGCAGCTACTCGGGCAATCAGCCCCAGCATTTT. Encoded protein: CASSYSGNQPQHF. Full variable domain (missing parts from reference TRBV7-8 and TRBJ1-5): GAGVSQSPRYKVAKRGQDVALRCDPISGHVSLFWYQQALGQGPEFLTYFQNEAQLDKSGLPSDRFFAERPEGSVSTLKIQRTQQEDSAVYLCASSYSGNQPQHFGDGTRLSIL.

The V call is TRBV5-4, the J call TRBJ2-1, with D perhaps assigned TRBD1 or TRBD2 (6 bases each). V was pared by 1 base and J by 9 bases, with 14 bases between. The CDR3 extends over 14 amino acids. Germline V gene sequence: CDR1 SGHNT, CDR2 YYREEE (reference sequence). CDR3 protein: CASSLIGGPGEQFF. Written as DNA, the CDR3 is TGTGCCAGCAGCTTGATAGGGGGGCCGGGTGAGCAGTTCTTC.

The CDR3 nucleotides read TGCGCCAGCAGCCAAGTAGGGATAAGGACACCGACCTACGAGCAGTACTTC. This encodes CASSQVGIRTPTYEQYF. The chain is built from TRBV4-1 and TRBJ2-7; D possibly corresponds to TRBD1 (5 bases). Trimming left V 1 base short and J 2 bases short, with 18 bases between. This CDR3 spans 17 amino acids. CDR1 and CDR2 from the germline V gene are MGHRA and YSYEKL.

The chain carries TRBV3-1 (or the pseudogene TRBV3-2) and TRBJ2-1, with 10 nucleotides matching TRBD2. V lost 1 base, J lost 6 bases, and 9 bases stayed unmatched. This CDR3 has 17 residues. The germline gives CDR1 LGHDT, CDR2 YNNKEL (reference sequence). The CDR3 DNA reads TGTGCCAGCAGCCAAGTAAGCGGGAGGGGTCGTGGCAATGAGCAGTTCTTC. It yields the protein CASSQVSGRGRGNEQFF.

The V gene is TRBV16, the J gene TRBJ2-3; possible D gene TRBD1, 5 bases. Germline CDR1 is KGHSY and CDR2 is FQNENV. This CDR3 is 15 amino acids long. Trimming shortened V by 2 bases and J by 4 bases, and 13 bases separated the two germline ends. The DNA of the CDR3 is TGTGCCAGCAGCCAAGGTAGTAGGGGCGCAGATACGCAGTATTTT. Translation gives CASSQGSRGADTQYF.

The chain carries TRBV5-4 and TRBJ1-1; 7 bases match TRBD1. Germline-derived CDR1 and CDR2 are SGHNT and YYREEE (reference sequence). V lost 5 bases and J lost 4; bases outside the gene matches: 5. There are 13 residues in the CDR3. Written as DNA, the CDR3 is TGTGCCAGCAGGATGCAGGGGGGCACTGAAGCTTTCTTT. Its protein is CASRMQGGTEAFF. The full variable domain, its missing parts supplied by reference TRBV5-4 and TRBJ1-1, is ETGVTQSPTHLIKTRGQQVTLRCSSQSGHNTVSWYQQALGQGPQFIFQYYREEENGRGNFPPRFSGLQFPNYSSELNVNALELDDSALYLCASRMQGGTEAFFGQGTRLTVV.

This clone was recorded only once. V is TRBV19 and J is TRBJ1-3; D may be TRBD1 (6 bases). The CDR3 loop spans 14 amino acids. The V gene lost 10 bases and the J gene lost 0 bases, with 13 bases spanning the gap. Germline lookup yields CDR1 LNHDA and CDR2 SQIVND (reference sequence). The CDR3 loop is CATTLTGSGNTIYF. DNA for the CDR3: TGTGCCACTACTTTGACAGGCTCTGGAAACACCATATATTTT.

The chain joins TRBV27 to TRBJ2-1; D is ambiguous. Per the germline V gene, CDR1 is MNHEY and CDR2 is SMNVEV (reference sequence). The length of the CDR3 is 14 residues. With 5 bases removed from V and 7 bases from J, the gap between germline ends came to 15 bases. The CDR3 is CASSPSWSGNEQFF. CDR3 bases: TGTGCCAGCAGTCCCTCTTGGTCTGGGAATGAGCAGTTCTTC.

This rearrangement joins TRBV15 to TRBJ1-4; possibly TRBD1 for D (6 bases). Germline assignment: CDR1 LNHNV and CDR2 YYDKDF (reference sequence). The CDR3 contains 15 residues. V dropped 0 bases and J dropped 4 bases, with 9 bases sitting between them. The CDR3 DNA sequence: TGTGCCACCAGCAGAGACAGGGGCGGTAATGAAAAACTGTTTTTT. This encodes CATSRDRGGNEKLFF.

This clone was observed a handful of times. The chain couples TRBV11-3 to TRBJ2-3; D is unresolved. CDR3 size: 14 residues. V was shortened by 4 bases and J by 6 bases, with 14 bases between the two germline ends. Germline loops: CDR1 SGHNT, CDR2 YENEEA. CDR3 loop: CASSSPRTRDTQYF. The CDR3 DNA reads TGTGCCAGCAGCTCACCCCGGACCAGGGATACGCAGTATTTT.

This CDR3 is CATSDWDWLTNQPQHF. CDR3 nucleotides: TGTGCCACCAGTGATTGGGACTGGCTAACCAATCAGCCCCAGCATTTT. The chain links TRBV24-1 to TRBJ1-5, with TRBD1 as a possible D gene (5 bases). V shed 2 bases and J shed 3 bases, with 13 bases lying between them. The CDR3 is made up of 16 amino acids. Germline V CDR1 and CDR2: KGHDR, SFDVKD.

Written as DNA, the CDR3 is TGTGCCAGCTCACCAAATTCGTCCGGGGAGCTGTTTTTT. Its protein is CASSPNSSGELFF. The rearrangement uses TRBV18 and TRBJ2-2, with D hard to call. The CDR3 covers 13 residues. Germline CDR1 and CDR2: KGHSH and LQKENI. Deletions cut 2 bases from V and 6 bases from J, with 7 bases between.

The genes are TRBV9 and TRBJ2-7; D possibly uses TRBD1 or TRBD2 (6 bases each). Trimming shortened V by 0 bases and J by 3 bases, and 13 bases separated the two germline ends. Germline values: CDR1 SGDLS, CDR2 YYNGEE. This CDR3 has 15 residues. The DNA for the CDR3 is TGTGCCAGCAGCGTAGAGGGGGGCCCCGTCTACGAGCAGTACTTC. As protein: CASSVEGGPVYEQYF.

The V and J genes are TRBV3-1 (or the pseudogene TRBV3-2) and TRBJ1-1; D gene unclear. This CDR3 has 12 amino acids. V shed 3 bases and J shed 5 bases, with 7 bases lying between them. Per germline, CDR1 LGHDT and CDR2 YNNKEL (reference sequence). This CDR3 is CASSQATTEAFF. As DNA, the CDR3 is TGTGCCAGCAGCCAGGCGACGACTGAAGCTTTCTTT.

As DNA, the CDR3 is TGTGCCAGCAGAAAGACAGGGGCCGGGAGAACTGAAGCTTTCTTT. This codes for CASRKTGAGRTEAFF. The chain has TRBV6-5 and TRBJ1-1, with TRBD1 matching 8 bases. The CDR3 runs 15 residues. CDR1 and CDR2 (germline): MNHEY, SVGAGI. V lost 6 bases and J lost 5; bases outside the gene matches: 11.

The chain has TRBV7-4 and TRBJ2-5; D unclear. CDR3 length: 19 residues. Germline lookup yields CDR1 SGHVT and CDR2 SQSDAQ. The V and J ends lost 6 bases and 5 bases respectively, with 31 bases between them. In DNA, the CDR3 is TGTGCCAGCAGTTTCTCAACCAAAGAGGATCGGTTTTCTCGGGAGACCCAGTACTTC. Its translation: CASSFSTKEDRFSRETQYF.

The rearrangement joins TRBV3-1 (or the pseudogene TRBV3-2) to TRBJ2-3, with TRBD2 matching over 10 bases. V was pared by 1 base and J by 5 bases, with 6 bases of the junction left unmatched. Germline loops: CDR1 LGHDT, CDR2 YNNKEL (reference sequence). This CDR3 comprises 16 residues. CDR3 residues: CASSQALAGDGDTQYF. CDR3 coding DNA: TGTGCCAGCAGCCAAGCCCTAGCGGGAGATGGAGATACGCAGTATTTT.